This T cell receptor (beta chain) was retrieved from a study of control samples from healthy donors and cancer patients. Measured with immunoSEQ multiplex PCR; TCRdb has only the in-frame clones, and not every one. In the table there are 150,000 to 200,000 clones, 88% of which are singletons. With regard to this clone: Relative to the germline gene, one junction end is altered; a read error may explain this.

The CDR3 has 17 amino acids. Germline V gene lookup returns CDR1 ENHRY and CDR2 SYGVKD. The chain employs TRBV10-3 and TRBJ1-4, with 8 bases lining up with TRBD1. The source of this sequence is a woman aged 25 to 45 in good health. The specimen sequenced was blood. DNA for the CDR3: TGTGCCACCAGTTTAAGACAGGGGAGATCAACTAATGAAAAACTGTTTTTT. Translating it yields CATSLRQGRSTNEKLFF.